The present T cell receptor beta chain was sequenced within a study of cytomegalovirus exposure and HLA in healthy donors. Findings of the study overall: The listing of about 150 TCR beta chains classed them as cytomegalovirus-associated.

This clone has only one observation. Its antigen is not identified. CDR1 and CDR2 from the germline V gene are MNHNY and SVGAGI (reference sequence). V trimming: 3 bases; J trimming: 5 bases; junction bases outside the gene matches: 6. The CDR3 runs to 15 residues. The PCR ran on 60 Vbeta and 13 Jbeta primers. This table comes from immunoSEQ multiplex PCR, and its TCRdb copy is limited to in-frame clones, with some not included. The table has under 200,000 clones, less than 90% seen once. Sequencing was performed on PBMCs. The J gene is TRBJ1-4, the V gene TRBV6-6; the match to TRBD1 covers 7 bases. The source is a boy under 18 in good health and CMV-seronegative. CDR3 nucleotides: TGTGCCAGCAGTTATACCGGGACAGAAAATGAAAAACTGTTTTTT. It codes for CASSYTGTENEKLFF.